Described below is a single TCR beta chain sequence and its context. Profiled with immunoSEQ multiplex PCR; TCRdb holds only in-frame clones, not every one. The table lists about 43,000 clones, approximately 95% of them singletons. The data are from a study of graft-versus-host responses after intestinal transplantation. In the study overall: Recipients across the board were started on anti-thymocyte globulin induction, then kept on tacrolimus and steroids for two to three years.

In germline, CDR1 is LNHDA, CDR2 SQIVND (reference sequence). The CDR3 length is 11 residues. Trimming took 6 bases from V and 3 from J, leaving 5 bases between them. The chain couples TRBV19 to TRBJ1-2; D is uncertain. Material: PBMCs, obtained 335 days after intestinal transplant. The receptor was isolated from a human patient who received an intestinal transplant, so some T cells may come from the graft donor. Written as DNA, the CDR3 is TGTGCCAGTAGGAGAGACTATGGCTACACCTTC. Translating it yields CASRRDYGYTF.